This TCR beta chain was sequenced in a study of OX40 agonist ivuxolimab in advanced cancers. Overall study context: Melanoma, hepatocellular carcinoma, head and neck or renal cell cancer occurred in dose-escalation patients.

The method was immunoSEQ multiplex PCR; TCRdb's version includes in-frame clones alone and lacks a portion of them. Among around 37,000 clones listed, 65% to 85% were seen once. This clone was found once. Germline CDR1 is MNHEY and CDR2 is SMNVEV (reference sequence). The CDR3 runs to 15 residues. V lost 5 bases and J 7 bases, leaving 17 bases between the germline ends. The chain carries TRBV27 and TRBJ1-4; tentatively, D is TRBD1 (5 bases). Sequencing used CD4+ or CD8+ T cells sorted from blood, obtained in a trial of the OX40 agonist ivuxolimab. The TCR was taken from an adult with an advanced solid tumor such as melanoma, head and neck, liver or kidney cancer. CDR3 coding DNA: TGTGCCAGCAGTGGACACAGCTTGGGGGGTGAAAAACTGTTTTTT. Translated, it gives CASSGHSLGGEKLFF.